Listed here is a single TCR beta chain. Its antigen is as yet unknown. The V gene's germline CDR1 is SEHNR and CDR2 FQNEAQ (reference sequence). This CDR3 is built from 14 residues. The J segment lost 10 bases and the V segment lost 6 bases, leaving 10 bases of the junction unmatched. The source of the sample is a study of Graves' ophthalmopathy and Graves' hyperthyroidism. Study-wide results and caveats: For separating ophthalmopathy from stable hyperthyroidism, a 13-signature model gave under 90% sensitivity and roughly 79% specificity.

Hyperthyroidism cases were recent diagnoses of under 2 months' duration in people aged 18 to 65. Ineligible for inclusion were patients with other autoimmune diseases, uncontrolled infections, pregnancy or lactation. As the template, RNA transcripts were used to amplify TCR beta CDR3 regions. HTBI primers were employed in first-round RT-PCR, then a second-round multiplex PCR followed. TCRdb called the multiplex PCR reads again in MiXCR, with one record for every CDR3 protein. The sample holds around 1,200,000 distinct CDR3 sequences; about 38% are singletons and the top ten take 11%. The sample comprised peripheral blood or thyroid tissue (not recorded which). This clonotype originated in an adult man with Graves' hyperthyroidism. This sequence joins TRBV7-9 and TRBJ1-2, with 11 bases lining up with TRBD1. CDR3 DNA sequence: TGTGCCAGCAGACATTCCGCGGGACAGGGGGACTACACCTTC. Its protein is CASRHSAGQGDYTF.